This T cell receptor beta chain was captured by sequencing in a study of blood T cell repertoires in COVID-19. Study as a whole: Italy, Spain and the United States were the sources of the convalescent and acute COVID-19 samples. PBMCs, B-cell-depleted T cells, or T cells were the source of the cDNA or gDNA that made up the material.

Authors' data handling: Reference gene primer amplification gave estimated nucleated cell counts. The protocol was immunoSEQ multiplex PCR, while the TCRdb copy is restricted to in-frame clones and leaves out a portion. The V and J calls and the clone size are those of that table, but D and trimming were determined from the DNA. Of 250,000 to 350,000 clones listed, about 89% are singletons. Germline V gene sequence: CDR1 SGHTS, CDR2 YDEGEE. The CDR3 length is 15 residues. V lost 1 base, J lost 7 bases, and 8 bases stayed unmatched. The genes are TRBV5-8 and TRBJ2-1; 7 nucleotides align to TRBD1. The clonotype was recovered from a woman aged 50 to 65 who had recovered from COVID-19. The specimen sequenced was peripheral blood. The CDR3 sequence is CASSLSRGRRNEQFF. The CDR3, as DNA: TGTGCCAGCAGCTTGTCGAGGGGGCGTAGGAATGAGCAGTTCTTC.